This T cell receptor (beta chain) was observed in a study of CD8 T cells in ankylosing spondylitis. Study-level results: Disease-linked clones bore a CD8+ phenotype, appearing relatively rarely in peripheral blood.

Germline V gene lookup returns CDR1 SQVTM and CDR2 ANQGSEA. Trimming removed 4 bases from V and 7 bases from J, with 11 bases in between. This CDR3 contains 12 residues. This clonotype turned up a few times. Antigen unknown. Libraries of TCR beta came from quantitative 5'-RACE with molecular barcodes. TCRdb reanalysed the 5' RACE reads using MiXCR and keeps one entry per CDR3 protein. The data show over 25,000 distinct CDR3 sequences, 7.9% seen once. The sample was blood. This clonotype was obtained from a male donor with ankylosing spondylitis or in good health (not recorded which). V gene TRBV29-1 combines with J gene TRBJ2-4; no definite D call. The CDR3 DNA is TGCAGCGTTGTTTTTAGTGGGAACATTCAGTACTTC. This sequence encodes CSVVFSGNIQYF.